Shown below are 14 T cell receptor beta chains from a single sample sequenced in a study of blood T cell repertoires in COVID-19. Sequenced by immunoSEQ multiplex PCR; TCRdb stores in-frame clones only, minus some. The sample records roughly 220,000 clones, approximately 92% being singletons. Specimen: PBMCs or T cells enriched from blood (not recorded which). These receptors were obtained from a woman younger than 30 in a cohort exposed to, infected with or recovered from COVID-19 (not recorded which).

The genes are TRBV13 and TRBJ2-7, with 10 bases matching TRBD1. The CDR3 consists of 15 residues. After removal of 4 bases from V and 3 bases from J, the junction contained 6 bases not matched to a gene. Germline V gene sequence: CDR1 PRHDT, CDR2 FYEKMQ (reference sequence). The chain's CDR3 is CASSSLGTGDYEQYF. In DNA form, the CDR3 reads TGTGCCAGCAGCTCCCTAGGGACAGGGGACTACGAGCAGTACTTC.

Points on this clone: At one end, the junction sequence differs from germline, possibly due to a read error. V and J are TRBV9 and TRBJ2-3; perhaps TRBD2 as D (5 bases). The CDR3 is made up of 14 amino acids. Germline loops: CDR1 SGDLS, CDR2 YYNGEE. This CDR3 is CASSVVASRDTQYF. Written as DNA, the CDR3 is TGTGCCAGCAGCGTAGTGGCTAGCAGAGATACGCAGTATTTT.

This chain connects TRBV5-4 to TRBJ2-5; perhaps TRBD2 as D (6 bases). V lost 3 bases and J lost 3, with 15 bases in between. Germline V CDR1 and CDR2: SGHNT, YYREEE (reference sequence). This CDR3 comprises 15 residues. CDR3 in amino acids: CASSSLRDLKETQYF. The CDR3 nucleotides read TGTGCCAGCAGCTCCCTCCGGGACTTAAAAGAGACCCAGTACTTC.

As DNA, the CDR3 is TGTGCCAGCAGCCGGGGACTAGCCAAAAACATTCAGTACTTC. The encoded protein is CASSRGLAKNIQYF. The V call is TRBV6-6, the J call TRBJ2-4; a weak D match, TRBD2 (6 bases). The CDR3 is 14 residues long. Germline CDR1 and CDR2: MNHNY and SVGAGI (reference sequence). Trimming removed 6 bases at V and 0 bases at J, with 9 bases between.

In DNA, the CDR3 is TGCGCCAGCAGCCTAGGGGTGACAGGCCTCTTAATAGAGACCCAGTACTTC. This translates into CASSLGVTGLLIETQYF. V usage is TRBV5-1 and J usage is TRBJ2-5; weak D call: TRBD1 (6 bases). CDR1 is SGHRS, CDR2 YFSETQ, per germline. V lost 4 bases and J 4 bases, leaving 23 bases between the germline ends. This CDR3 region has 17 residues.

This rearrangement joins TRBV10-3 to TRBJ2-1, with 9 bases fitting TRBD2. The ends lost 4 bases at V and 5 bases at J; junction bases unmatched: 6. Germline V CDR1 and CDR2: ENHRY, SYGVKD. The CDR3 contains 15 residues. In nucleotides, the CDR3 is TGTGCCATCAGTGCTGCTAGCGGGGCCAACAATGAGCAGTTCTTC. Translation gives CAISAASGANNEQFF.

Only one count was recorded for this clone. The chain employs TRBV6-1 and TRBJ1-2; D is perhaps TRBD1 (5 bases). Trimming pared 2 bases from V and 6 bases from J, leaving 19 bases between. CDR3 length equals 16 residues. Looked up from germline, CDR1 is MNHNS and CDR2 is SASEGT. Written as DNA, the CDR3 is TGTGCCAGCAGTGAACCCGCCTCTGGGGCAATTGATGGCTACACCTTC. Amino acids: CASSEPASGAIDGYTF.

V gene TRBV7-9 combines with J gene TRBJ2-5; TRBD2 matches at 9 bases. CDR1 SEHNR and CDR2 FQNEAQ come from the germline V gene (reference sequence). CDR3 size: 15 residues. Losses at the gene ends were 3 bases for V and 5 bases for J; bases not matched to a gene: 7. CDR3 coding DNA: TGTGCCAGCAGCTTCGTAGCGGGAGTCGGGGAGACCCAGTACTTC. Its translation is CASSFVAGVGETQYF.

This clone appeared a single time. The rearrangement uses TRBV5-1 and TRBJ2-5; 8 bases map to TRBD1. Germline loops: CDR1 SGHRS, CDR2 YFSETQ. The CDR3 has 16 amino acids. The trim removed 0 bases at V and 2 bases at J, leaving 6 bases unmatched. The CDR3 loop is CASSLAGTGSQETQYF. In DNA, the CDR3 is TGCGCCAGCAGCTTGGCCGGGACAGGATCTCAAGAGACCCAGTACTTC.

The V gene is TRBV18, the J gene TRBJ1-3; possible D gene TRBD1, 6 bases. Germline-derived CDR1 and CDR2 are KGHSH and LQKENI. Trimming removed 3 bases from V and 3 bases from J, with 12 bases in between. The CDR3 covers 15 residues. The CDR3 bases are TGTGCCAGCTCACCGCCACAGGGTGGTGGAAACACCATATATTTT. As protein: CASSPPQGGGNTIYF.

The rearrangement uses TRBV6-5 and TRBJ1-3; D uncertain. With 5 bases removed from V and 0 bases from J, the gap between germline ends came to 11 bases. The CDR3 covers 15 residues. The germline gives CDR1 MNHEY, CDR2 SVGAGI. The CDR3 nucleotides read TGTGCCAGCAGTACCGACTCCAGCTCTGGAAACACCATATATTTT. Its protein is CASSTDSSSGNTIYF.

V usage is TRBV6-1 and J usage is TRBJ2-7; 8 bases agree with TRBD2. Unmatched junction bases numbered 6, after V lost 2 bases and J lost 0 bases. The germline V gene has CDR1 MNHNS and CDR2 SASEGT. There are 16 residues in the CDR3. This CDR3 reads CASSELGGRLSYEQYF. CDR3 in DNA: TGTGCCAGCAGTGAATTAGGCGGGAGGCTCTCCTACGAGCAGTACTTC.

The CDR3 loop is CASSEALTGSESLFF. CDR3 DNA: TGTGCCAGCAGTGAAGCCTTAACAGGGTCAGAATCTCTGTTCTTC. This chain connects TRBV6-1 to TRBJ2-1, with D perhaps TRBD1 (6 bases). The CDR3 covers 15 residues. Per germline, CDR1 MNHNS and CDR2 SASEGT. Between the trimmed V and J ends, which lost 0 bases and 15 bases, there was a span of 21 bases.

The chain recombines TRBV10-2 with TRBJ1-5; D is perhaps TRBD1 (6 bases). CDR3 length equals 14 residues. Trimming left V 1 base short and J 6 bases short, with 10 bases between. Germline V gives CDR1 WSHSY, CDR2 SAAADI. The CDR3 loop is CASSEWDNLQPQHF. In nucleotides, the CDR3 is TGCGCCAGCAGTGAGTGGGACAACCTTCAGCCCCAGCATTTT.